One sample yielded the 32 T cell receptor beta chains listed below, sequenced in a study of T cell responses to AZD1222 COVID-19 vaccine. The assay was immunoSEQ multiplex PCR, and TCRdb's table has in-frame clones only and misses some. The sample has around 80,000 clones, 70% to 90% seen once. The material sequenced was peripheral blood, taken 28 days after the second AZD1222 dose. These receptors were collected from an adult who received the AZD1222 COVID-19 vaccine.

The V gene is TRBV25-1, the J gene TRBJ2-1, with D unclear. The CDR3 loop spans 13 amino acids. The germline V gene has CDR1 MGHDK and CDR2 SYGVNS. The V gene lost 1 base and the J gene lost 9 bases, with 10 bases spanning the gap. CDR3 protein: CASSESGRPEQFF. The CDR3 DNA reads TGTGCCAGCAGTGAATCTGGCAGGCCTGAGCAGTTCTTC. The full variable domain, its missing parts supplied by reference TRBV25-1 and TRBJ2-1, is EADIYQTPRYLVIGTGKKITLECSQTMGHDKMYWYQQDPGMELHLIHYSYGVNSTEKGDLSSESTVSRIRTEHFPLTLESARPSHTSQYLCASSESGRPEQFFGPGTRLTVL.

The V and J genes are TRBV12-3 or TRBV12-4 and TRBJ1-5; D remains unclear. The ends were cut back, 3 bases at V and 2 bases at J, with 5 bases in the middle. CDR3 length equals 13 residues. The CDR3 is CASSLDGNQPQHF. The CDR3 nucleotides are TGTGCCAGCAGTTTGGATGGCAATCAGCCCCAGCATTTT.

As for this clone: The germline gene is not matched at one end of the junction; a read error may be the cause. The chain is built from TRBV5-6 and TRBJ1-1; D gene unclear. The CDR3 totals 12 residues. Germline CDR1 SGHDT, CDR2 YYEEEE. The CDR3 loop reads CASSLHLGAEIF. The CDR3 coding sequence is TGTGCCAGCAGCCTACACCTGGGCGCTGAGATCTTT.

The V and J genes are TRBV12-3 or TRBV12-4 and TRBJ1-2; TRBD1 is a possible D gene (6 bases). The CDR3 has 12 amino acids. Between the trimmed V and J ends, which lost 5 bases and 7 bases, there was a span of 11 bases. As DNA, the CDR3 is TGTGCCAGCAGTCCAGGGGTTGTTGGCTACACCTTC. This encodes CASSPGVVGYTF.

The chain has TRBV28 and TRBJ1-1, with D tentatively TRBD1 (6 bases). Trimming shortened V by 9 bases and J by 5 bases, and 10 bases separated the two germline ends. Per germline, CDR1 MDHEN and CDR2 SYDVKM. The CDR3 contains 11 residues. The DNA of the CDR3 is TGTGCCAGTAGGGGGGGAACTGAAGCTTTCTTT. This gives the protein CASRGGTEAFF.

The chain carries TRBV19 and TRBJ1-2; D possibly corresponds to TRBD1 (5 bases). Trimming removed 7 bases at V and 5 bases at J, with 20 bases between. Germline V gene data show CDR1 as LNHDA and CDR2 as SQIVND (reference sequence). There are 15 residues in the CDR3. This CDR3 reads CASKVAGPGDYGYTF. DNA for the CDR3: TGTGCCAGTAAAGTGGCGGGGCCGGGGGATTATGGCTACACCTTC.

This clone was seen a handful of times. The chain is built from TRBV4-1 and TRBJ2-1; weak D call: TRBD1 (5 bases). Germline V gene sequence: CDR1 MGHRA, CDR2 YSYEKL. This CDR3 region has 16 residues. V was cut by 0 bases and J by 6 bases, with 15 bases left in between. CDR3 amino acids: CASSQEVPGSGNEQFF. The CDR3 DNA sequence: TGCGCCAGCAGCCAAGAAGTGCCAGGGTCGGGCAATGAGCAGTTCTTC.

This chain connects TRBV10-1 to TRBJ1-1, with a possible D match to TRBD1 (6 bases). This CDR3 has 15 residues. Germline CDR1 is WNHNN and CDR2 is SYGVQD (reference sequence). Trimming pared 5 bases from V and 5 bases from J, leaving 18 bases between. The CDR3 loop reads CASSRQGGTRTEAFF. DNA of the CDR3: TGCGCCAGCAGTCGGCAAGGGGGGACGCGGACTGAAGCTTTCTTT.

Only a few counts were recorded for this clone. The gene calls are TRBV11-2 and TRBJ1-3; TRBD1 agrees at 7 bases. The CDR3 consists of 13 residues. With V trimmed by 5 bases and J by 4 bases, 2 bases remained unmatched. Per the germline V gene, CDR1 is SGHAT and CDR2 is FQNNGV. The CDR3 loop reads CASSQTGGNTIYF. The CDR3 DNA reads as TGTGCCAGCAGCCAGACAGGGGGAAACACCATATATTTT.

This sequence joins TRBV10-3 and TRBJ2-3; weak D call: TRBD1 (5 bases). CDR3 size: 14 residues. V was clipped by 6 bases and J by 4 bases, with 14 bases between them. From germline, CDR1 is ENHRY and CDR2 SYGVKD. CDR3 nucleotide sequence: TGTGCCATCAGCCCAGGGCAGTCCGCAGATACGCAGTATTTT. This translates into CAISPGQSADTQYF.

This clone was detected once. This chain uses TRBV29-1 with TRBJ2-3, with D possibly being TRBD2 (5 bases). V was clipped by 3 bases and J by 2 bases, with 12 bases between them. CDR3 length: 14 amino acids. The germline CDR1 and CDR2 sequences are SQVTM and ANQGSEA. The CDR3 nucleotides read TGCAGCGTTGAGTCCGGGGTAACCACAGATACGCAGTATTTT. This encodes CSVESGVTTDTQYF.

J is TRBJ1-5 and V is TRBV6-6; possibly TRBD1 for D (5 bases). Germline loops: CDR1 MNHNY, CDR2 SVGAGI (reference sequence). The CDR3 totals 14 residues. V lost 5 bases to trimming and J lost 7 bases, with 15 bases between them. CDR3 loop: CASSPTVVGQPQHF. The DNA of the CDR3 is TGTGCCAGCAGTCCGACAGTGGTTGGGCAGCCCCAGCATTTT.

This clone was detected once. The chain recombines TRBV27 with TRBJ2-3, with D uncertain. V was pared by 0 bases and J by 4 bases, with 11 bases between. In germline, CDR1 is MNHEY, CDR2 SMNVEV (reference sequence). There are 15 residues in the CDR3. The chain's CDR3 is CASSLSIAGPDTQYF. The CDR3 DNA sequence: TGTGCCAGCAGTTTATCGATCGCCGGCCCAGATACGCAGTATTTT.

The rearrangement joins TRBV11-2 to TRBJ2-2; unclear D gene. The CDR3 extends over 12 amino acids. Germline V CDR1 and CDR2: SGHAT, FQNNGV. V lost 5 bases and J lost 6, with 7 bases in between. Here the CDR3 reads CASSAASGELFF. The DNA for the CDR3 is TGTGCCAGCAGCGCAGCGTCCGGGGAGCTGTTTTTT.

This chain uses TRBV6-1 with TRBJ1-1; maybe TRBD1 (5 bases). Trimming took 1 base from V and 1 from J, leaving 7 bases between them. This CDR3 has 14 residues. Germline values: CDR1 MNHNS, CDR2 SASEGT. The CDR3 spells CASSEGQGNTEAFF. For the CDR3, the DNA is TGTGCCAGCAGTGAAGGCCAGGGGAACACTGAAGCTTTCTTT.

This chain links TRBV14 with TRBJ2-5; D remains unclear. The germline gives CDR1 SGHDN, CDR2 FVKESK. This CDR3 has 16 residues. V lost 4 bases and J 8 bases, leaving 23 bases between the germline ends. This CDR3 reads CASSRSGTQLVATQYF. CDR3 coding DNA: TGTGCCAGCAGCCGATCAGGCACACAGCTGGTTGCTACCCAGTACTTC.

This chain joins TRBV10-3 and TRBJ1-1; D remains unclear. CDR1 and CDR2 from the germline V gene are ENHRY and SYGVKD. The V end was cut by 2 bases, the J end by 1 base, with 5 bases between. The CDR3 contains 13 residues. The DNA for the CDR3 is TGTGCCATCAGTGAGAATCCGAACACTGAAGCTTTCTTT. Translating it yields CAISENPNTEAFF.

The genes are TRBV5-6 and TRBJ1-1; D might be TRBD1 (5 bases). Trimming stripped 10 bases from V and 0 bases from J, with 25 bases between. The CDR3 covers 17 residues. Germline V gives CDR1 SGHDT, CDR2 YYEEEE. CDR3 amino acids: CASGLRGDTGVNTEAFF. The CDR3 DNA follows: TGTGCCTCAGGGCTTAGAGGGGATACGGGAGTGAACACTGAAGCTTTCTTT.

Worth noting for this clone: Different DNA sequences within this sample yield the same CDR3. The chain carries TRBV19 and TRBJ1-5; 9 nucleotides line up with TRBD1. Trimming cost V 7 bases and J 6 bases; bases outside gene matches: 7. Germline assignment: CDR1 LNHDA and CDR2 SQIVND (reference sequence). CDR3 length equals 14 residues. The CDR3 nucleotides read TGTGCCAGTACTAAACAGGGGGCGGGTCAGCCCCAGCATTTT. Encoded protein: CASTKQGAGQPQHF.

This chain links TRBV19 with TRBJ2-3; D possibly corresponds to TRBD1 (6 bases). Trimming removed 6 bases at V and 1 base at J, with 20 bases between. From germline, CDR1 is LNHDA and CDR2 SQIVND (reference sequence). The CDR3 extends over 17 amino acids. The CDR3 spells CASSPTTGWGRTDTQYF. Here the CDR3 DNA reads TGTGCCAGTAGCCCTACCACAGGGTGGGGCCGCACAGATACGCAGTATTTT.

CDR3 sequence reads: CATSRASRPNTEAFF. CDR3 bases: TGTGCCACCAGCAGAGCTTCGAGGCCGAACACTGAAGCTTTCTTT. The chain recombines TRBV15 with TRBJ1-1, with D unclear. V lost 1 base and J 1 base, leaving 10 bases between the germline ends. There are 15 residues in the CDR3. CDR1 and CDR2 (germline): LNHNV, YYDKDF (reference sequence).

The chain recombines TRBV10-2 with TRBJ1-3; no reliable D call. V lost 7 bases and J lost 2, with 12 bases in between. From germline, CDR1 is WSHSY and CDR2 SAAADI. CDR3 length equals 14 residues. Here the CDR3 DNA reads TGCGCCAGCAAGGATTTCCCTCCTGGAAACACCATATATTTT. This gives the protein CASKDFPPGNTIYF.

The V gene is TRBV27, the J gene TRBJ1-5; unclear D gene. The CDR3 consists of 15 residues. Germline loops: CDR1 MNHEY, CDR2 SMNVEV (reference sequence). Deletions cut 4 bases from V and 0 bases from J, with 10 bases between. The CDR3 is CASSSIGYSNQPQHF. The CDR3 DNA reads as TGTGCCAGCAGTTCAATTGGTTATAGCAATCAGCCCCAGCATTTT.

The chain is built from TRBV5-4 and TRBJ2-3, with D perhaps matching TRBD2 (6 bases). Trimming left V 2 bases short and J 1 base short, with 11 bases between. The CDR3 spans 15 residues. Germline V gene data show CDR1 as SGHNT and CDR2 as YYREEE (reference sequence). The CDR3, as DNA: TGTGCCAGCAGCTTTCGAGTAGCGGGCACAGATACGCAGTATTTT. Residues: CASSFRVAGTDTQYF.

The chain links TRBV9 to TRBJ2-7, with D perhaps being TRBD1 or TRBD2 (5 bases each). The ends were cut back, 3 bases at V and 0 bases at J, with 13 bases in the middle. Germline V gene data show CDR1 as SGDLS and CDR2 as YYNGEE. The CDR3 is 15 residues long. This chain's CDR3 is CASSAASGTSYEQYF. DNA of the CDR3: TGTGCCAGCAGCGCCGCCTCCGGGACCTCCTACGAGCAGTACTTC.

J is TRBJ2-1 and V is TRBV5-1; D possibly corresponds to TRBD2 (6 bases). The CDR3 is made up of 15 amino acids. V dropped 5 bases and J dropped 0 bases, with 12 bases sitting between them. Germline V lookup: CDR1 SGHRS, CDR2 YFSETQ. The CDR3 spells CASRRGLSSYNEQFF. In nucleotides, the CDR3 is TGCGCCAGCAGGCGGGGCTTGAGCTCCTACAATGAGCAGTTCTTC.

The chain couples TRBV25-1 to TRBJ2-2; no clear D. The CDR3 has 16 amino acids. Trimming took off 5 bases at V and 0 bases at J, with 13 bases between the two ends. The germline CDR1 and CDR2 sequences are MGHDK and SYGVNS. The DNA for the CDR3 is TGTGCCAGCAGTAACCCGGCCGGGTCGAACACCGGGGAGCTGTTTTTT. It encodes CASSNPAGSNTGELFF.

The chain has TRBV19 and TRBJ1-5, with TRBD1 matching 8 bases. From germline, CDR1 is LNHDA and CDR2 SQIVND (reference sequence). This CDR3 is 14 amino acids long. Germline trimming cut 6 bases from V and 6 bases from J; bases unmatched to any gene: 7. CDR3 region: CASRDRAWGQPQHF. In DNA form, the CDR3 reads TGTGCCAGTAGGGACAGGGCCTGGGGTCAGCCCCAGCATTTT.

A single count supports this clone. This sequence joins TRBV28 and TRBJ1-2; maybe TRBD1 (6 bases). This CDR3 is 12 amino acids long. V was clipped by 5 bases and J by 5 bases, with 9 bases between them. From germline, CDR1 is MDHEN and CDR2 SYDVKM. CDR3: CASSTRGYGYTF. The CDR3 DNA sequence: TGTGCCAGCAGTACCAGGGGATATGGCTACACCTTC.

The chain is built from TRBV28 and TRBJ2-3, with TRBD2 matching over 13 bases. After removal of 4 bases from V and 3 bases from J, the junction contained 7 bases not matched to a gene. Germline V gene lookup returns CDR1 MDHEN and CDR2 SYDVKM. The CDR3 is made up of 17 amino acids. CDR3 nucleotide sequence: TGTGCCAGCAGTTCCTACGGACTAGCGGGGGATACAGATACGCAGTATTTT. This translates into CASSSYGLAGDTDTQYF. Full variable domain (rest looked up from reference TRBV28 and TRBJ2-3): DVKVTQSSRYLVKRTGEKVFLECVQDMDHENMFWYRQDPGLGLRLIYFSYDVKMKEKGDIPEGYSVSREKKERFSLILESASTNQTSMYLCASSSYGLAGDTDTQYFGPGTRLTVL.

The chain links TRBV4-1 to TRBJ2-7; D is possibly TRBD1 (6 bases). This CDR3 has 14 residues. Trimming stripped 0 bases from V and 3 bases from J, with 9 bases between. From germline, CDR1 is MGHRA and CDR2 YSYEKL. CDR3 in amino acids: CASSQDPTGYEQYF. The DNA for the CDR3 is TGCGCCAGCAGCCAAGACCCGACAGGCTACGAGCAGTACTTC.

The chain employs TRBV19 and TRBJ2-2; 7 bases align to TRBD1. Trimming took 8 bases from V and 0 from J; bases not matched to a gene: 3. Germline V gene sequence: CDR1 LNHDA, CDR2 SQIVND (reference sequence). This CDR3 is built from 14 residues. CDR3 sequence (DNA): TGTGCCAGTGGGACAGCTACGAACACCGGGGAGCTGTTTTTT. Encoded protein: CASGTATNTGELFF. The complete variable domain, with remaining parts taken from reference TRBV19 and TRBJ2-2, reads DGGITQSPKYLFRKEGQNVTLSCEQNLNHDAMYWYRQDPGQGLRLIYYSQIVNDFQKGDIAEGYSVSREKKESFPLTVTSAQKNPTAFYLCASGTATNTGELFFGEGSRLTVL.